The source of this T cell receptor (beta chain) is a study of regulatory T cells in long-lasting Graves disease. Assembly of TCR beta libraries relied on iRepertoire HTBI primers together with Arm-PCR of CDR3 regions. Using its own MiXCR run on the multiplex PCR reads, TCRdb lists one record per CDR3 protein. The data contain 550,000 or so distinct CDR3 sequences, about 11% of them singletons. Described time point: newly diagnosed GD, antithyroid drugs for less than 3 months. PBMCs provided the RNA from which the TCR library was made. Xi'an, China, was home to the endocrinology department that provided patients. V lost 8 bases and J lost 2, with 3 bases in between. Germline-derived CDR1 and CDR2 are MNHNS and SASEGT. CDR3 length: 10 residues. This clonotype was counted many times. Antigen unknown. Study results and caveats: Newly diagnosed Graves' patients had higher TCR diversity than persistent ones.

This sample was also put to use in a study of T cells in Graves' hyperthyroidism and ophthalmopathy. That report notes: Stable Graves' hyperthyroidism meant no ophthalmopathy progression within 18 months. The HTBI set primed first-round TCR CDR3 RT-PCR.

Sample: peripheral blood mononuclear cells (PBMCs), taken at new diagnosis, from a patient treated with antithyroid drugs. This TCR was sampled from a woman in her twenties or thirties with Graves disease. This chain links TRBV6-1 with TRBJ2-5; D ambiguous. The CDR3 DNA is TGTGCCAGCGGGCAAGAGACCCAGTACTTC. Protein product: CASGQETQYF.